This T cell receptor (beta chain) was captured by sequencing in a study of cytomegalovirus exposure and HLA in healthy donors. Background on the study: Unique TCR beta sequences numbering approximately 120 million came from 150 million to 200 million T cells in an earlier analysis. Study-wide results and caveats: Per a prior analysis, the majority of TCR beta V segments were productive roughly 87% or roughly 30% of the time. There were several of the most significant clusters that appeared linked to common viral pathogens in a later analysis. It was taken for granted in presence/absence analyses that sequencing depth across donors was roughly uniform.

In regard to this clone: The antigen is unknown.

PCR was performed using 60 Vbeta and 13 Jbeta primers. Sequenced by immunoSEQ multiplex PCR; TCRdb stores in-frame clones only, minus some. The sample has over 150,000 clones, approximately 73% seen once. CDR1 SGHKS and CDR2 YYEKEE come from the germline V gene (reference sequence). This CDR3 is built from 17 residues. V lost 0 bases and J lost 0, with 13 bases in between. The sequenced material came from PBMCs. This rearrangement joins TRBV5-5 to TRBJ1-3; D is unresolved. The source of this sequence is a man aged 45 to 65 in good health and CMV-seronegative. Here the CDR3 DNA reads TGTGCCAGCAGCTTGGTGGGCCTAACCTTCTCTGGAAACACCATATATTTT. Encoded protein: CASSLVGLTFSGNTIYF.